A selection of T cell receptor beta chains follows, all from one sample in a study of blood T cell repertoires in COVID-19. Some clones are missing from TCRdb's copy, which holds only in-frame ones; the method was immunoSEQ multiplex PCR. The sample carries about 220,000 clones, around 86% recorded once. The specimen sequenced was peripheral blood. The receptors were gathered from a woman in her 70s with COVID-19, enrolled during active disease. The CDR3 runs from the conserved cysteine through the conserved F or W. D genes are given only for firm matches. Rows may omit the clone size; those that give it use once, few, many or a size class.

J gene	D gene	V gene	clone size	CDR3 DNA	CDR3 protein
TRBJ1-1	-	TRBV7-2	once	TGTGCCAGCAGCTTGTCAGAAATGACTGAAGCTTTCTTT	CASSLSEMTEAFF
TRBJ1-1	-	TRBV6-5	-	TGTGCCAGCAGTCTTCGCGGGGTGAACACTGAAGCTTTCTTT	CASSLRGVNTEAFF
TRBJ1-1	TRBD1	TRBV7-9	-	TGTGCCAGCAGCTTAGGACAGGGGGAGACTGAAGCTTTCTTT	CASSLGQGETEAFF
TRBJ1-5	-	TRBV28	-	TGTGCCAGCAGTTTAGGGCGGGGAGGAATACGCAATCAGCCCCAGCATTTT	CASSLGRGGIRNQPQHF
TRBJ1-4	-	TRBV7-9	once	TGTGCCAGCAGCTTAAGAAAAAGGACCGCGGGACTACAGGAAAAACTGTTTTTT	CASSLRKRTAGLQEKLFF
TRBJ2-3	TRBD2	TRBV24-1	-	TGTGCCACCACTAGCGGGAGGGCCGAAAGCACAGATACGCAGTATTTT	CATTSGRAESTDTQYF
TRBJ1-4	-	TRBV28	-	TGTGCCAGCAGCTTAAGACGGGCAACTAATGAAAAACTGTTTTTT	CASSLRRATNEKLFF
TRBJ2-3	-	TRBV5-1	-	TGCGCCAGCAGCCCCCCGGGAGCGGCTAGCACAGATACGCAGTATTTT	CASSPPGAASTDTQYF
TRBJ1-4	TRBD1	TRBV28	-	TGTGCCAGCAGCGATACAGGGGGCAAGGCTGAAAAACTGTTTTTT	CASSDTGGKAEKLFF
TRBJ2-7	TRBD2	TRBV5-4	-	TGTGCCAGCAGCGGAGCGGGAGACGATCTTCCGGGGCAGTACTTC	CASSGAGDDLPGQYF
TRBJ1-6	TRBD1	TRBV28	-	TGTGCCAGCAGCGCGACAGGGAAAAATTCACCCCTCCACTTT	CASSATGKNSPLHF
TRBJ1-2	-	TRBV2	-	TGTGCCAGCACTGGACAGACTGGGGGTGGCTACACCTTC	CASTGQTGGGYTF
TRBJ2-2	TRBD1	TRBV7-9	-	TGTGCCAGCAGCTTGAACAGGGGTACTAACACCGGGGAGCTGTTTTTT	CASSLNRGTNTGELFF
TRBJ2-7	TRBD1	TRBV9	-	TGTGCCAGCAGCGCCCAAGGACAGGGGTACTACGAGCAGTACTTC	CASSAQGQGYYEQYF
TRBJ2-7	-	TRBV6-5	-	TGTGCCAGCAGGCGGGACGTCATCTACGAGCAGTACTTC	CASRRDVIYEQYF
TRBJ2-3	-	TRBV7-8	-	TGTGCCAGCAGTCCCAGCGGTGATACGCAGTATTTT	CASSPSGDTQYF
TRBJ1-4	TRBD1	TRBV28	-	TGTGCCAGCAGTTTCCCCGACAGGGGGCCATCTAATGAAAAACTGTTTTTT	CASSFPDRGPSNEKLFF
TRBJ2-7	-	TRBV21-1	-	TGTGCCAGCAGCGAAGGGGCTAGCGGGAGCTCCTACGAGCAGTACTTC	CASSEGASGSSYEQYF
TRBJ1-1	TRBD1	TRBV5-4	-	TGTGCCAGCAGCTTGGGGGACAGACCGAACACTGAAGCTTTCTTT	CASSLGDRPNTEAFF
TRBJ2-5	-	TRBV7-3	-	TGTGCCAGCAGCACCACCGCCAGTGGGACCCAGTACTTC	CASSTTASGTQYF
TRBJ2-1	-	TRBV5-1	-	TGCGCCAGCAGCGATGGGGACACCTCCTACAATGAGCAGTTCTTC	CASSDGDTSYNEQFF
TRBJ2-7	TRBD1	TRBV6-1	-	TGTGCCAGCAGTGAAGACCTTTGGGACAGGGGACACGAGCAGTACTTC	CASSEDLWDRGHEQYF
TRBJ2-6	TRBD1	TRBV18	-	TGTGCCAGCTCACCACGGGACAGCCTTTCAAGCTCTGGGGCCAACGTCCTGACTTTC	CASSPRDSLSSSGANVLTF
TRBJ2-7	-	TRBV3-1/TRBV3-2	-	TGTGCCAGCAGCCAAAGGGGGGGCTCCTACGAGCAGTACTTC	CASSQRGGSYEQYF
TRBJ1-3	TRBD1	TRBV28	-	TGTGCCAGCAGTGAAGGGACAGGGATTTACACCATATATTTT	CASSEGTGIYTIYF
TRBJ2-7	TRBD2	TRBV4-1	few	TGCGCCAGCAGCCGTATAGGACTAGCGGGAACAAGCGAGCAGTACTTC	CASSRIGLAGTSEQYF
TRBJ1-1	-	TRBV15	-	TGTGCCACCAGCAGAGCAGGGGCACTAGCTGAAGCTTTCTTT	CATSRAGALAEAFF